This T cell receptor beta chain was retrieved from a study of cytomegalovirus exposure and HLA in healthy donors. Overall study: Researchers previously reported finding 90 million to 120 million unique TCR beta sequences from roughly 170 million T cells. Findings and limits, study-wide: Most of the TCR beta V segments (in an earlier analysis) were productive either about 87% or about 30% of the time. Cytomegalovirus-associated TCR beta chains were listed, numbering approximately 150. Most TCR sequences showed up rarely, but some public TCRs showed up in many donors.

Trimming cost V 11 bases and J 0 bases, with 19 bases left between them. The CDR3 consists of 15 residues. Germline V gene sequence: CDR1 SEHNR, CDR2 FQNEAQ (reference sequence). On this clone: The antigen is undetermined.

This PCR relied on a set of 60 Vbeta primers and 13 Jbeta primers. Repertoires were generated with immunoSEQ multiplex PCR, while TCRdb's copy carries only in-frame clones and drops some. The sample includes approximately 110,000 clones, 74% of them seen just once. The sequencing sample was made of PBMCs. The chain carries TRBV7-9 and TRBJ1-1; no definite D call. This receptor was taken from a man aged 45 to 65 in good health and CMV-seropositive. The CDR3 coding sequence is TGTGCCGCGATTCGGGCTCACGGGGTGAACACTGAAGCTTTCTTT. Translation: CAAIRAHGVNTEAFF.